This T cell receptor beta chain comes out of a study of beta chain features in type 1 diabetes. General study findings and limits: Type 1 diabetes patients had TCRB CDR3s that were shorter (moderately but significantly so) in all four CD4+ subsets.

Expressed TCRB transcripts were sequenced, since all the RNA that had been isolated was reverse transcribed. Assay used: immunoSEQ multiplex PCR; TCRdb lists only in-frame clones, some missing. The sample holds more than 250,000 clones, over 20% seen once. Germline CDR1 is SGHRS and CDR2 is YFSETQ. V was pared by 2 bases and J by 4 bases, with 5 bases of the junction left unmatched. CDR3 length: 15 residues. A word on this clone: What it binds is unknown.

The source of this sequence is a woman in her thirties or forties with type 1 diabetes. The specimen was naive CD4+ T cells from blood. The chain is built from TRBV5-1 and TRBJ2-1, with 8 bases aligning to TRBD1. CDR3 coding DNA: TGCGCCAGCAGCTTCGCGACAGGGGCTTACAATGAGCAGTTCTTC. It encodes CASSFATGAYNEQFF. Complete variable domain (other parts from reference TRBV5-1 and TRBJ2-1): KAGVTQTPRYLIKTRGQQVTLSCSPISGHRSVSWYQQTPGQGLQFLFEYFSETQRNKGNFPGRFSGRQFSNSRSEMNVSTLELGDSALYLCASSFATGAYNEQFFGPGTRLTVL.